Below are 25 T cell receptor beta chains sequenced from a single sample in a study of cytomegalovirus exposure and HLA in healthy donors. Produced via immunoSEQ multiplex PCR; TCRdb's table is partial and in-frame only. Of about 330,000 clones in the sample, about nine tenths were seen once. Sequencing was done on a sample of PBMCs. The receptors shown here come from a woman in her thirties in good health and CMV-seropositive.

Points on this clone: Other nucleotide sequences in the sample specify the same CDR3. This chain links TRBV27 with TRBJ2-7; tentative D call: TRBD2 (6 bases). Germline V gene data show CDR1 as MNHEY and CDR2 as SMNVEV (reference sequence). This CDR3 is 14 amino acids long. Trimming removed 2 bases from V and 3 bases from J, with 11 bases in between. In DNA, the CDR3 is TGTGCCAGCAGTTTAGGAGGGAATAGCTACGAGCAGTACTTC. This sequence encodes CASSLGGNSYEQYF.

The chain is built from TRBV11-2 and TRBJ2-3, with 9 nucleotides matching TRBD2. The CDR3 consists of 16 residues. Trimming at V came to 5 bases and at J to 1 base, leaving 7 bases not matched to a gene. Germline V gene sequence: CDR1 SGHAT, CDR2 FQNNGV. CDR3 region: CASSPGERGGTDTQYF. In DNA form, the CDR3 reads TGTGCCAGCAGCCCCGGGGAGCGGGGGGGCACAGATACGCAGTATTTT.

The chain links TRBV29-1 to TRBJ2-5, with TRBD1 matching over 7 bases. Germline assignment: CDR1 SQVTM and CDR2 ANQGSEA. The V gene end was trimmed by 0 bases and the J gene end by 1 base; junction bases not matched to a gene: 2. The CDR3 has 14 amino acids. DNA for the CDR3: TGCAGCGTTGAAGATCGGGACAGCCAAGAGACCCAGTACTTC. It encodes CSVEDRDSQETQYF.

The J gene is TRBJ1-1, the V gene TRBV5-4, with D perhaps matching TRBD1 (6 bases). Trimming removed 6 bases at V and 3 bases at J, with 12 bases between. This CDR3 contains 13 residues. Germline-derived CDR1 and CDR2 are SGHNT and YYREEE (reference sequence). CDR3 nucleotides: TGTGCCAGCAAGGCAGGGGAGCACACTGAAGCTTTCTTT. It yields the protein CASKAGEHTEAFF.

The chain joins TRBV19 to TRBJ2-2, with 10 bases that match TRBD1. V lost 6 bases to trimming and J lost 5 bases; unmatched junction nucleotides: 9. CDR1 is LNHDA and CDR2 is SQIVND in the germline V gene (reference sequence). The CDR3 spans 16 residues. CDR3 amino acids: CASRSGQGVWTGELFF. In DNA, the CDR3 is TGTGCCAGTAGATCTGGACAGGGGGTCTGGACCGGGGAGCTGTTTTTT.

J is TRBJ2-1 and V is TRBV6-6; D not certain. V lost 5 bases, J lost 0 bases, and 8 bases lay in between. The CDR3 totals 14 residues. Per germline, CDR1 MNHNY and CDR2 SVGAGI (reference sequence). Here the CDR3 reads CASSRLTSYNEQFF. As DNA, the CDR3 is TGTGCCAGCAGTAGACTGACCTCCTACAATGAGCAGTTCTTC.

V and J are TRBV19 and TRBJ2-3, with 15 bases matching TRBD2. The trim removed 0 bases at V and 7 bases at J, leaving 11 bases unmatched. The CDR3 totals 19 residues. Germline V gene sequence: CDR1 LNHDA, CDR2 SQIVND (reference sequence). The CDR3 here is CASSIDRAGTSGRYNTQYF. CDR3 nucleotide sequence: TGTGCCAGTAGTATAGATCGAGCCGGGACTAGCGGGAGGTACAATACGCAGTATTTT.

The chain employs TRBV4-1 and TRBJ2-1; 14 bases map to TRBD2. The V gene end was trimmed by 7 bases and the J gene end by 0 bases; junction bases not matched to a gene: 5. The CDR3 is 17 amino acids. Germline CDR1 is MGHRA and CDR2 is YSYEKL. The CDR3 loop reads CASTLGLAGVSYNEQFF. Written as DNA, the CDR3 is TGCGCCAGCACCCTGGGACTAGCGGGAGTCTCCTACAATGAGCAGTTCTTC.

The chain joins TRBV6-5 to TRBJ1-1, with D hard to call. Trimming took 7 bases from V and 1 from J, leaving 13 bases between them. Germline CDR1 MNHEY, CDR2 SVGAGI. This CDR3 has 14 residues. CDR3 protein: CASNLRSSNTEAFF. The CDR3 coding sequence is TGTGCCAGCAATCTTCGCTCCTCGAACACTGAAGCTTTCTTT.

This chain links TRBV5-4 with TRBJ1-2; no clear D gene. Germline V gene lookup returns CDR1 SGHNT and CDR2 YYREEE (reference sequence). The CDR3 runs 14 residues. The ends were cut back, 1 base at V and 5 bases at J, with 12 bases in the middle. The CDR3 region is CASSLPDGPYGYTF. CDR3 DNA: TGTGCCAGCAGCTTGCCAGACGGACCTTATGGCTACACCTTC.

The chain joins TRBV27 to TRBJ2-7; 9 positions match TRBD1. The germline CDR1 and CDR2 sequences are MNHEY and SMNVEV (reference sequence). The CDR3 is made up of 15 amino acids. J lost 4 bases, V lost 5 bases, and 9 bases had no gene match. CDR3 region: CASSPRTGVVYEQYF. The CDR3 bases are TGTGCCAGCAGTCCCAGGACAGGGGTGGTTTACGAGCAGTACTTC.

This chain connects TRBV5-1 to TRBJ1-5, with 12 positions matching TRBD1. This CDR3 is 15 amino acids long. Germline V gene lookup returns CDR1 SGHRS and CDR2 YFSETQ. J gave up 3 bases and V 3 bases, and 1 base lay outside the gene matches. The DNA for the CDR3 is TGCGCCAGCAGCTGGGGACAGGGGGCCAATCAGCCCCAGCATTTT. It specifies CASSWGQGANQPQHF.

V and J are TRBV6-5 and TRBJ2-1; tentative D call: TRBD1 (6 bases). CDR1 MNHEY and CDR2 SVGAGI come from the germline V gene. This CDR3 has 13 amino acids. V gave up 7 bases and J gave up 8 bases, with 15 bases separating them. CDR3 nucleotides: TGTGCCAGCACCTCCATGGGGGCCGATGAGCAGTTCTTC. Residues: CASTSMGADEQFF.

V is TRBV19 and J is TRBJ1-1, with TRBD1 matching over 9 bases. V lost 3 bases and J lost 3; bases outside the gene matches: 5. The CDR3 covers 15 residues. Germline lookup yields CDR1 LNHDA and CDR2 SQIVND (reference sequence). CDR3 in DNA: TGTGCCAGTAGTATTGGACAGGGGCCGTACACTGAAGCTTTCTTT. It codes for CASSIGQGPYTEAFF.

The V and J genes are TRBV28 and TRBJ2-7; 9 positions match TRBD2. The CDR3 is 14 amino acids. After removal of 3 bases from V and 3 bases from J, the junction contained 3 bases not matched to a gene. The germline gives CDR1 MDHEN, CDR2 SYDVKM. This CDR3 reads CASSLASGIYEQYF. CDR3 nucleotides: TGTGCCAGCAGTTTGGCTAGCGGGATCTACGAGCAGTACTTC.

The CDR3 loop reads CAYHGQAEAFF. The CDR3 nucleotides read TGTGCCTACCACGGACAGGCTGAAGCTTTCTTT. The chain has TRBV30 and TRBJ1-1; 7 nucleotides line up with TRBD1. The germline gives CDR1 GTSNPN, CDR2 SVGIG (reference sequence). The CDR3 length is 11 residues. Trimming removed 7 bases from V and 6 bases from J; junction bases left unmatched: 5. The full variable domain, rest sourced from reference TRBV30 and TRBJ1-1, is SQTIHQWPATLVQPVGSPLSLECTVEGTSNPNLYWYRQAAGRGLQLLFYSVGIGQISSEVPQNLSASRPQDRQFILSSKKLLLSDSGFYLCAYHGQAEAFFGQGTRLTVV.

The CDR3 is CASSYAGLSYEQYF. The CDR3 DNA sequence: TGTGCCAGCAGTTACGCCGGCCTATCCTACGAGCAGTACTTC. V usage is TRBV6-5 and J usage is TRBJ2-7; D not certain. Looked up from germline, CDR1 is MNHEY and CDR2 is SVGAGI. The CDR3 covers 14 residues. The germline V and J ends were trimmed by 2 bases and 1 base, with 9 bases remaining between them.

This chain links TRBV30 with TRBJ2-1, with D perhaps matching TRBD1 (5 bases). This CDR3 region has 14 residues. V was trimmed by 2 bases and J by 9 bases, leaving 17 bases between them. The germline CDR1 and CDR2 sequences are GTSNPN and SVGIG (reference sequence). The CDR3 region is CAWSFGAVGVEQFF. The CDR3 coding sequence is TGTGCCTGGAGTTTTGGGGCCGTGGGTGTTGAGCAGTTCTTC.

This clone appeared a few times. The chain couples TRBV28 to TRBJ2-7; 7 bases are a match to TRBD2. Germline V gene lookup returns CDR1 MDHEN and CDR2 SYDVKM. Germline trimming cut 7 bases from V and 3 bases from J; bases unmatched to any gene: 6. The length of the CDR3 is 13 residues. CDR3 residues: CASTWGGGYEQYF. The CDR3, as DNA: TGTGCCAGCACCTGGGGCGGGGGCTACGAGCAGTACTTC.

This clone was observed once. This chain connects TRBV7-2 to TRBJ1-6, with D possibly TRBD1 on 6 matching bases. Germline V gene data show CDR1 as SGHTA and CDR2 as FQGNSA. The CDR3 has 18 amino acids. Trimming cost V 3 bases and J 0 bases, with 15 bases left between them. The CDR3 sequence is CASSFAGDQSSYNSPLHF. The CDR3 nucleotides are TGTGCCAGCAGCTTCGCAGGGGACCAGAGCTCCTATAATTCACCCCTCCACTTT. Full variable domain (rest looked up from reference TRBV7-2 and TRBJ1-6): GAGVSQSPSNKVTEKGKDVELRCDPISGHTALYWYRQSLGQGLEFLIYFQGNSAPDKSGLPSDRFSAERTGGSVSTLTIQRTQQEDSAVYLCASSFAGDQSSYNSPLHFGNGTRLTVT.

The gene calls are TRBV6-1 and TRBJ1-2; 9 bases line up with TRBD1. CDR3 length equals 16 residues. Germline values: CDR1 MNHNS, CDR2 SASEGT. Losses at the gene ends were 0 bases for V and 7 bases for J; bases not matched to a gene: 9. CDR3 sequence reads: CASSEAALQGARGYTF. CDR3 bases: TGTGCCAGCAGTGAAGCGGCCTTACAGGGGGCGCGTGGCTACACCTTC.

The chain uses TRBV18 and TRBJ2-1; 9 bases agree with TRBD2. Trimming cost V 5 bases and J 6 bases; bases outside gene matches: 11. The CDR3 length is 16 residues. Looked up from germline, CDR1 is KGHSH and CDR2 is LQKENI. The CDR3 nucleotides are TGTGCCAGCTCAGCGGCGCGCGGGAGGGGTTCCAATGAGCAGTTCTTC. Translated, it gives CASSAARGRGSNEQFF.

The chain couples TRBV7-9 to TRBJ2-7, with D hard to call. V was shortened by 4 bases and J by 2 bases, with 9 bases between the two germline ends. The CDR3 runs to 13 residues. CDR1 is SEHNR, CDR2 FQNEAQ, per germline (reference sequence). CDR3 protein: CASSSPAPYEQYF. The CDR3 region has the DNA TGTGCCAGCAGCTCACCGGCGCCCTACGAGCAGTACTTC.

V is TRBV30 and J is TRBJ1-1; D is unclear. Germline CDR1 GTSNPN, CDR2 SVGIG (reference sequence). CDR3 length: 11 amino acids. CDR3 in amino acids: CKTGRNTEAFF. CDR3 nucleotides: TGTAAAACGGGTCGGAACACTGAAGCTTTCTTT.

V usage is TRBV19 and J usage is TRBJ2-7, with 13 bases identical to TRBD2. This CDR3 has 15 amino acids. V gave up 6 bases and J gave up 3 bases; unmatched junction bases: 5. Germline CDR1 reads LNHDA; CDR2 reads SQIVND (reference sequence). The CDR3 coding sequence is TGTGCCAGTAGCCTGACTAGCGGGGGGATCTACGAGCAGTACTTC. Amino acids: CASSLTSGGIYEQYF.